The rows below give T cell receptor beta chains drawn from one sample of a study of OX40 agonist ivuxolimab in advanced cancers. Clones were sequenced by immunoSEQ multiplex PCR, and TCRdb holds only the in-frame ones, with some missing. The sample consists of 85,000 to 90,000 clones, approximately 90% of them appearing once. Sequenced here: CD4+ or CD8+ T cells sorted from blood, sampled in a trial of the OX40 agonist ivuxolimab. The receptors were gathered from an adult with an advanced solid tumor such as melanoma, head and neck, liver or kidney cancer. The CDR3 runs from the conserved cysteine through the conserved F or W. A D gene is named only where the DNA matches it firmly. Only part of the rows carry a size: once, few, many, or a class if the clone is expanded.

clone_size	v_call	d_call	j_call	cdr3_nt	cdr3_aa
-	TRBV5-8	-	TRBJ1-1	TGTGCCAGCAGCTTGACAGGGTTGAACACTGAAGCTTTCTTT	CASSLTGLNTEAFF
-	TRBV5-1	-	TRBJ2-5	TGCGCCAGCAGCTTGCCGACCCAAGAGACCCAGTACTTC	CASSLPTQETQYF
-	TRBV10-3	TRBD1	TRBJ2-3	TGTGCCATCAGTCAGCAGGGGGCAAAGGGCACAGATACGCAGTATTTT	CAISQQGAKGTDTQYF
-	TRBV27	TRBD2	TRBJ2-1	TGTGCCAGCAGTCCCCATGGGCTAGCGGGAGGTTATAATGAGCAGTTCTTC	CASSPHGLAGGYNEQFF
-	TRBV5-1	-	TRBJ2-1	TGCGCCAGCAGCTTACTCACCTCCGGGGGCTTAAATGAGCAGTTCTTC	CASSLLTSGGLNEQFF
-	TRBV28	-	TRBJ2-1	TGTGCCCATACCGGACGGGCTAGGCTGAATGAGCAGTTCTTC	CAHTGRARLNEQFF
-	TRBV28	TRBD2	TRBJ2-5	TGTGCCAGCAGTTTATATGCGGGAGGGGAGACCCAGTACTTC	CASSLYAGGETQYF
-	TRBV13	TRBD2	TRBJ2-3	TGTGCCAGCAGCTTCAGACTAGCCGCCAGCACAGATACGCAGTATTTT	CASSFRLAASTDTQYF
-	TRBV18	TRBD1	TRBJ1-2	TGTGCCAGCTCACCGGGACAGGGTCTTGATGGCTACACCTTC	CASSPGQGLDGYTF
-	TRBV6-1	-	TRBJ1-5	TGTGCCAGCCTGGGAGTCCGGCAGGGTCAGCCCCAGCATTTT	CASLGVRQGQPQHF
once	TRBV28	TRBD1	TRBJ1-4	TGTGCCAGCAGTCCCCGACAGGGCGGTGCTAATGAAAAACTGTTTTTT	CASSPRQGGANEKLFF
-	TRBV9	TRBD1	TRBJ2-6	TGTGCCAGCAGCGTAGGACAGGGTTCCTCTGGGGCCAACGTCCTGACTTTC	CASSVGQGSSGANVLTF
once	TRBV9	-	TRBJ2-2	TGTGCCAGCAGCGTAGTTGCGGGATCTAACACCGGGGAGCTGTTTTTT	CASSVVAGSNTGELFF
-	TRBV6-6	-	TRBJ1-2	TGTGCCAGCAGCCGAACTACCGGGACAACCAACTATGGCTACACCTTC	CASSRTTGTTNYGYTF
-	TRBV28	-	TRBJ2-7	TGTGCCAGCAGCGAAGCCCCTACATACGAGCAGTACTTC	CASSEAPTYEQYF
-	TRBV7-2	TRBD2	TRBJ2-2	TGTGCCAGCAGCCTGACTAGCGGGAGTGCTTATACCGGGGAGCTGTTTTTT	CASSLTSGSAYTGELFF
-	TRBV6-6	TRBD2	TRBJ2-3	TGTGCCAGCAGGGGACTAGCGGGTAGGACAGATACGCAGTATTTT	CASRGLAGRTDTQYF
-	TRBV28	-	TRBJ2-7	TGTGCCAGCAGGGACTACTACGAGCAGTACTTC	CASRDYYEQYF
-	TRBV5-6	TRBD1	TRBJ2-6	TGTGCCAGCAGCGTAGCCGGGACAGCGAACTCTGGGGCCAACGTCCTGACTTTC	CASSVAGTANSGANVLTF
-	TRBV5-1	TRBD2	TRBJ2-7	TGCGCCAGCAGCCCCCAGCGGGAGGCCTACGAGCAGTACTTC	CASSPQREAYEQYF
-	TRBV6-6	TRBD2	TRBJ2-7	TGTGCCAGCAAGGCGGGAGAATACGAGCAGTACTTC	CASKAGEYEQYF
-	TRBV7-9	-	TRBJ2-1	TGTGCCAGCAGCCGTACAGGGTACAATGAGCAGTTCTTC	CASSRTGYNEQFF
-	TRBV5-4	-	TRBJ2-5	TGTGCCAGCAGCTTGGCAGGACAGCAAGAGACCCAGTACTTC	CASSLAGQQETQYF
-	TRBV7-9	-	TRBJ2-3	TGTGCCAGCAGCTTATCCAGCGCAGATACGCAGTATTTT	CASSLSSADTQYF
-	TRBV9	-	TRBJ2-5	TGTGCCAGCAGCCCTCGGGACGGGCTTTGGGAGACCCAGTACTTC	CASSPRDGLWETQYF
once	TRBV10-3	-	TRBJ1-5	TGTGCCATCAGTGAATCCCCCTATAGCAATCAGCCCCAGCATTTT	CAISESPYSNQPQHF
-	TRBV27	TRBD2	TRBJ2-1	TGTGCCAGCAGTTTATCGAGCCTAGCGGGAGTTAGTGAGCAGTTCTTC	CASSLSSLAGVSEQFF
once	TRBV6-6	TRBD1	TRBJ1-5	TGTGCCAGCAGATTACAGGGGAATCAGCCCCAGCATTTT	CASRLQGNQPQHF
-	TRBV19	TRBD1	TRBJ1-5	TGTGCCAGTAGTAACATGGACAGGCAAAATCAGCCCCAGCATTTT	CASSNMDRQNQPQHF